This TCR beta chain originates from a study of tumor-infiltrating lymphocytes in primary liver carcinoma. Starting from around 500 ng of total RNA, TCR beta cDNA was produced with a primer in the constant region. What produced the TCR beta libraries was three nested multiplex PCR rounds using slightly modified ARM-PCR. The first two PCR rounds used TRBV1-TRBV30 forward primers with a C-beta reverse primer, nine to ten cycles each. TCRdb re-called the multiplex PCR reads through MiXCR, storing one row per CDR3 protein. The sample lists a few hundred thousand distinct CDR3 sequences; almost 60% were seen once. Blood RNA originated from unsorted whole blood, with germline DNA additionally extracted. Study-wide results and caveats: Paired tumor-adjacent and tumor-blood samples overlapped less than tumor region pairs did. Tumor samples exhibited a significantly greater top-250-clone fraction than blood samples (p = 0.039).

V was pared by 0 bases and J by 7 bases, with 12 bases between. The CDR3 extends over 15 amino acids. Per the germline V gene, CDR1 is MNHNY and CDR2 is SVGAGI (reference sequence). A remark on this clonotype: Antigen specificity is unknown.

This chain uses TRBV6-6 with TRBJ1-4; D is ambiguous. Material: peripheral blood. The sequence came from a woman aged 30 to 39 with primary liver carcinoma and hepatitis B virus infection. The CDR3 here is CASSYSGSLSEKLFF. The CDR3, as DNA: TGTGCCAGCAGTTACTCGGGTTCCCTGTCTGAAAAACTGTTTTTT.